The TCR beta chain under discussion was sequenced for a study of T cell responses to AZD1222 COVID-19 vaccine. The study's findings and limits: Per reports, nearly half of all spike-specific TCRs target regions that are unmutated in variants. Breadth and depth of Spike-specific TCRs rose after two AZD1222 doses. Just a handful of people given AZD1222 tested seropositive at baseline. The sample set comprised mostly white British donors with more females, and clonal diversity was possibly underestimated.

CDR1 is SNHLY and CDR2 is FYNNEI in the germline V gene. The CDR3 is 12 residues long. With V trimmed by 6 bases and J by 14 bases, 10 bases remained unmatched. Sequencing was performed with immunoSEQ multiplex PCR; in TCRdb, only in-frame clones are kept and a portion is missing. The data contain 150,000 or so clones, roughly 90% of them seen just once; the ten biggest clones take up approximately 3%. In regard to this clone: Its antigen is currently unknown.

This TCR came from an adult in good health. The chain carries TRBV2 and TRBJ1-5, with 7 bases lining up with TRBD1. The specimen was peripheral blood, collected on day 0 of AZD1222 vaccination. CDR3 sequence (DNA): TGTGCCAGCAGCTTAGGACAGGTCCTGGAGCATTTT. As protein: CASSLGQVLEHF.